A selection of T cell receptor beta chains follows, all from one sample in a study of response to subunit inactivated influenza vaccine. A single record per CDR3 protein comes from TCRdb applying MiXCR to the RT-PCR reads. The sample contains roughly 500,000 distinct CDR3 sequences, about 25% of which appear only once. The sequencing here drew on CD4+ T cells sorted from PBMCs, taken roughly 5 days after vaccination. The receptor set was obtained from a man in his fifties who received an inactivated influenza vaccine. Both conserved end residues are part of each CDR3. The D gene is left open where the match is weak. A clone size is listed for some rows: how often the clone was seen (once, few, many), or a class if it is expanded.

J gene | V gene | clone size | D gene | CDR3 DNA | CDR3 protein
TRBJ2-4 | TRBV5-1 | - | TRBD1 | TGCGCCAGCAGCTTGGACAGGGGCGGCCGAAACATTCAGTACTTC | CASSLDRGGRNIQYF
TRBJ2-7 | TRBV5-1 | - | - | TGCGCCAGCACCTTAGAGCAAGCCTACGAGCAGTACTTC | CASTLEQAYEQYF
TRBJ1-5 | TRBV5-6 | - | TRBD1 | TGTGCCAGCAGCTGGGGACAGGCCGGGCAGCCCCAGCATTTT | CASSWGQAGQPQHF
TRBJ2-1 | TRBV5-1 | many | - | TGCGCCAGCAGCTCGACATGGGAGCAGTTCTTC | CASSSTWEQFF
TRBJ2-2 | TRBV29-1 | - | - | TGCAGCGTTGGGGCCGGAGGAGAGAGAACCGGGGAGCTGTTTTTT | CSVGAGGERTGELFF
TRBJ2-7 | TRBV18 | - | - | TGTGCCAGCTCACCACCTTCGGGCAGCGGACAGTACTTC | CASSPPSGSGQYF
TRBJ1-1 | TRBV29-1 | few | - | TGCAGCACCTCAAACAGGGCCACTGAAGCTTTCTTT | CSTSNRATEAFF
TRBJ2-1 | TRBV20-1 | few | - | TGCAGTGCTAGAGCCGTCGGTGAGGGAACCACCTACAATGAGCAGTTCTTC | CSARAVGEGTTYNEQFF
TRBJ2-3 | TRBV20-1 | - | TRBD1 | TGCAGTGCTAGAGATACCAGGGGGCAAGATACGCAGTATTTT | CSARDTRGQDTQYF
TRBJ1-2 | TRBV6-2/TRBV6-3 | once | - | TGTGCCAGCAGTTACTCGAGAATGGAGACAAGGGCAACTAACTATGGCTACACCTTC | CASSYSRMETRATNYGYTF
TRBJ2-2 | TRBV10-3 | - | - | TGTGCCATCAGCCTTGGAGCGGGTGTGAACACCGGGGAGCTGTTTTTT | CAISLGAGVNTGELFF
TRBJ2-5 | TRBV5-4 | many | - | TGTGCCAGCAGCTTGCGGTCCTTTTTAGGAGTAGAGACCCAGTACTTC | CASSLRSFLGVETQYF
TRBJ2-2 | TRBV12-3/TRBV12-4 | - | - | TGTGCCAGCAGTTTCAAAACCATCACCGGGGAGCTGTTTTTT | CASSFKTITGELFF
TRBJ2-2 | TRBV5-1 | - | TRBD1 | TGCGCCAGCAGCCCAATGACAGGGGGCAATGCCGGGGAGCTGTTTTTT | CASSPMTGGNAGELFF
TRBJ2-5 | TRBV12-3/TRBV12-4 | many | TRBD1 | TGTGCCAGCAGTATCTCAGGGGGCGGGGAGACCCAGTACTTC | CASSISGGGETQYF
TRBJ2-3 | TRBV20-1 | few | TRBD2 | TGCAGTGCTAGAGGTCTAGCGGCTAGCACAGATACGCAGTATTTT | CSARGLAASTDTQYF
TRBJ1-1 | TRBV12-3/TRBV12-4 | - | - | TGTGCCAGCAGTTTTTCCGGACAGCACACTGAAGCTTTCTTT | CASSFSGQHTEAFF
TRBJ2-1 | TRBV5-1 | many | - | TGCGCCAGCAGGTCCCCGTCTGGACAGATAAACAATGAGCAGTTCTTC | CASRSPSGQINNEQFF
TRBJ2-3 | TRBV5-1 | few | - | TGCGCCAGCAGCCCCCGAGGCCAGGGAACCTGGACGAACACAGATACGCAGTATTTT | CASSPRGQGTWTNTDTQYF
TRBJ2-5 | TRBV7-8 | many | TRBD2 | TGTGCCAGCAGCTCTTACAGACTAGCGGGGGGCGTAGAGACCCAGTACTTC | CASSSYRLAGGVETQYF
TRBJ2-4 | TRBV6-1 | many | - | TGTGCCAGCAGCGGAATGAGGGACATTCAGTACTTC | CASSGMRDIQYF
TRBJ2-7 | TRBV7-8 | few | - | TGTGCCAGCAGCCTAAACAGGGTAAAGGTTGGGACGAACGAGCAGTACTTC | CASSLNRVKVGTNEQYF
TRBJ2-7 | TRBV11-2 | - | - | TGTGCCAGCAGCTTAGACGAGCCCTCCTACGAGCAGTACTTC | CASSLDEPSYEQYF
TRBJ2-3 | TRBV7-2 | - | - | TGTGCCAGCAGCTGGAGAGATACGCAGTATTTT | CASSWRDTQYF
TRBJ2-7 | TRBV7-2 | few | - | TGTGCCAGCAGGGACCCAGGGGAGGGCCCCTACGAGCAGTACTTC | CASRDPGEGPYEQYF
TRBJ2-2 | TRBV10-3 | few | - | TGTGCCATTAGGACTGGGAACACCGGGGAGCTGTTTTTT | CAIRTGNTGELFF
TRBJ1-1 | TRBV3-1 | few | - | TGTGCCAGCAGCGCGGGGGGTAACACTGAAGCTTTCTTT | CASSAGGNTEAFF